This T cell receptor (beta chain) emerged from a study of control samples from healthy donors and cancer patients. V lost 3 bases to trimming and J lost 0 bases, with 13 bases between them. This CDR3 region has 17 residues. Germline V gene sequence: CDR1 SGHRS, CDR2 YFSETQ. The data were produced by immunoSEQ multiplex PCR, yet TCRdb's version contains in-frame clones alone and is incomplete. This repertoire shows 100,000 to 150,000 clones, around 90% found once; its top ten account for around 2.3%. The sequence derives from a middle-aged man in good health. The rearrangement uses TRBV5-1 and TRBJ2-6; tentatively, D is TRBD1 (6 bases). The sequenced material came from blood. In nucleotides, the CDR3 is TGCGCCAGCAGCTCCCGGACAGCTAGCTCTGGGGCCAACGTCCTGACTTTC. It yields the protein CASSSRTASSGANVLTF.